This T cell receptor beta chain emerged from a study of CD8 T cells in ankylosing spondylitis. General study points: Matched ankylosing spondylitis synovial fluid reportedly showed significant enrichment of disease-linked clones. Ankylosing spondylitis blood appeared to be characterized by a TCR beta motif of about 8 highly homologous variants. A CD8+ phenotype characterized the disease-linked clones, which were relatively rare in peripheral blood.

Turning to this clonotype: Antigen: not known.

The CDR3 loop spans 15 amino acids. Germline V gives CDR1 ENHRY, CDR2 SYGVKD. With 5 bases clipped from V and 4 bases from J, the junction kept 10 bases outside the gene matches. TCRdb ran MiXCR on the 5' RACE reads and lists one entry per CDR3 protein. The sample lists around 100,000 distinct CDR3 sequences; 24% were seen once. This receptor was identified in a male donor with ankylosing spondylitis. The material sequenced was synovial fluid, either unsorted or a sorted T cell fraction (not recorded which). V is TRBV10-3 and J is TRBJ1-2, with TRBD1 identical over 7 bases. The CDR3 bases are TGTGCCATCAGTAACCCGACAGGGAGGGCCTATGGCTACACCTTC. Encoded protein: CAISNPTGRAYGYTF.